The 19 T cell receptor beta chains below come from one sample, sequenced in a study of graft-versus-host responses after intestinal transplantation. Graft material was processed, releasing intraepithelial and lamina propria lymphocytes. Measured with immunoSEQ multiplex PCR; TCRdb has only the in-frame clones, and not every one. The sample carries more than 9,000 clones, 75% to 90% recorded once. Sequencing was performed on ileum tissue, taken roughly 700 days after intestinal transplantation. Source of these receptors: a human patient who received an intestinal transplant, so some T cells may come from the graft donor.

The chain employs TRBV29-1 and TRBJ2-1; no clear D gene. The germline gives CDR1 SQVTM, CDR2 ANQGSEA. CDR3 length: 10 residues. The ends were cut back, 0 bases at V and 14 bases at J, with 8 bases in the middle. The CDR3 loop is CSVEDPEEFF. The CDR3, as DNA: TGCAGCGTTGAAGATCCTGAAGAGTTCTTC.

This CDR3 is CASSGSSGGGETQYF. The CDR3 DNA reads TGTGCCAGCAGTGGGTCTAGCGGGGGTGGGGAGACCCAGTACTTC. The chain carries TRBV2 and TRBJ2-5; 10 bases are shared with TRBD2. CDR1 is SNHLY, CDR2 FYNNEI, per germline. The CDR3 is made up of 15 amino acids. V trimming: 4 bases; J trimming: 5 bases; junction bases outside the gene matches: 7.

The rearrangement links TRBV23-1 to TRBJ1-2; the match to TRBD1 covers 7 bases. TRBV23-1 is an ORF for which the function is uncertain. The CDR3 sequence is 16 residues long. Trimming took 5 bases from V and 0 from J; bases not matched to a gene: 9. CDR3 sequence reads: CASSSRRQGANYGYTF. The CDR3, as DNA: TGCGCCAGCAGTTCCCGACGACAGGGTGCTAACTATGGCTACACCTTC.

The chain employs TRBV6-1 and TRBJ1-6, with TRBD1 as a possible D gene (6 bases). This CDR3 region has 16 residues. The V gene's germline CDR1 is MNHNS and CDR2 SASEGT. Trimming stripped 0 bases from V and 7 bases from J, with 13 bases between. The CDR3 sequence: CASSEAPSQGNSPLHF. The DNA of the CDR3 is TGTGCCAGCAGTGAAGCGCCCAGTCAGGGGAATTCACCCCTCCACTTT.

This chain joins TRBV6-6 and TRBJ2-7; 8 bases are shared with TRBD1. Trimming cost V 2 bases and J 2 bases; bases outside gene matches: 2. Germline CDR1 and CDR2: MNHNY and SVGAGI (reference sequence). There are 14 residues in the CDR3. The CDR3: CASSYRQGPYEQYF. The CDR3 DNA sequence: TGTGCCAGCAGTTACCGACAGGGGCCCTACGAGCAGTACTTC.

The chain carries TRBV5-1 and TRBJ2-5; 9 bases align to TRBD1. There are 15 residues in the CDR3. The germline V gene has CDR1 SGHRS and CDR2 YFSETQ. J lost 4 bases, V lost 1 base, and 5 bases had no gene match. CDR3 region: CASSLPGTGRETQYF. The CDR3, as DNA: TGCGCCAGCAGCTTGCCGGGGACAGGGAGAGAGACCCAGTACTTC.

The chain uses TRBV5-1 and TRBJ1-2; D ambiguous. This CDR3 comprises 15 residues. The V gene's germline CDR1 is SGHRS and CDR2 YFSETQ. V lost 0 bases to trimming and J lost 4 bases, with 13 bases between them. Here the CDR3 reads CASSLAAGSTYGYTF. CDR3 bases: TGCGCCAGCAGCTTGGCGGCAGGCTCTACCTATGGCTACACCTTC. Looking up the rest from reference TRBV5-1 and TRBJ1-2 gives the full variable domain: KAGVTQTPRYLIKTRGQQVTLSCSPISGHRSVSWYQQTPGQGLQFLFEYFSETQRNKGNFPGRFSGRQFSNSRSEMNVSTLELGDSALYLCASSLAAGSTYGYTFGSGTRLTVV.

V and J are TRBV11-3 and TRBJ2-7; 7 nucleotides agree with TRBD1. J was trimmed by 5 bases and V by 5 bases; bases with no gene match: 9. The CDR3 sequence is 14 residues long. Germline-derived CDR1 and CDR2 are SGHNT and YENEEA. The CDR3 protein is CASSLIRTGDEQYF. The CDR3 bases are TGTGCCAGCAGCCTTATCAGGACAGGAGACGAGCAGTACTTC. The whole variable domain, remainder taken from reference TRBV11-3 and TRBJ2-7, is EAGVVQSPRYKIIEKKQPVAFWCNPISGHNTLYWYLQNLGQGPELLIRYENEEAVDDSQLPKDRFSAERLKGVDSTLKIQPAELGDSAVYLCASSLIRTGDEQYFGPGTRLTVT.

This chain uses TRBV27 with TRBJ2-3, with 13 bases identical to TRBD2. CDR1 MNHEY and CDR2 SMNVEV come from the germline V gene (reference sequence). The CDR3 length is 16 residues. Trimming cost V 6 bases and J 4 bases; bases outside gene matches: 7. CDR3 sequence reads: CASSLTSGGRSDTQYF. CDR3 sequence (DNA): TGTGCCAGCAGCCTGACTAGCGGGGGGAGGTCAGATACGCAGTATTTT.

The V call is TRBV19, the J call TRBJ1-2; D is perhaps TRBD1 (6 bases). V lost 4 bases and J 6 bases, leaving 15 bases between the germline ends. Germline assignment: CDR1 LNHDA and CDR2 SQIVND (reference sequence). This CDR3 comprises 14 residues. CDR3 bases: TGTGCCAGTAGTAACTTACAGGGTAGGGATGGCTACACCTTC. It specifies CASSNLQGRDGYTF.

The chain has TRBV11-1 and TRBJ1-2; D might be TRBD1 (6 bases). Germline V gives CDR1 SGHAT, CDR2 FQDESV (reference sequence). The CDR3 has 15 residues. V lost 5 bases to trimming and J lost 2 bases, with 15 bases between them. The CDR3 loop is CASSPSTGRNYGYTF. The CDR3 nucleotides read TGTGCCAGCAGCCCCTCGACAGGCCGAAACTATGGCTACACCTTC.

The chain joins TRBV7-3 to TRBJ2-1; 9 bases map to TRBD1. The trim removed 5 bases at V and 8 bases at J, leaving 7 bases unmatched. Germline CDR1 and CDR2: SGHTA and FQGTGA. This CDR3 is built from 14 residues. The CDR3 region has the DNA TGTGCCAGCAGCCCCGGGACAGGGTTTTATGAGCAGTTCTTC. Translating gives CASSPGTGFYEQFF.

This clone was seen only once. The chain employs TRBV4-1 and TRBJ2-7; D is ambiguous. Trimming shortened V by 1 base and J by 1 base, and 8 bases separated the two germline ends. The CDR3 extends over 14 amino acids. Germline CDR1 reads MGHRA; CDR2 reads YSYEKL. CDR3 in DNA: TGCGCCAGCAGCCAAGCCAGCCGATCCTACGAGCAGTACTTC. This gives the protein CASSQASRSYEQYF.

The gene calls are TRBV5-5 and TRBJ2-3; no firm D call. CDR1 is SGHKS and CDR2 is YYEKEE in the germline V gene (reference sequence). The CDR3 length is 12 residues. Trimming took 3 bases from V and 1 from J, leaving 3 bases between them. The CDR3 region is CASSSRTDTQYF. CDR3 nucleotide sequence: TGTGCCAGCAGCTCCCGCACAGATACGCAGTATTTT.

In nucleotides, the CDR3 is TGTGCCTGGAGTGTCGGGGGTAGCTCCTACAATGAGCAGTTCTTC. This translates into CAWSVGGSSYNEQFF. The rearrangement joins TRBV30 to TRBJ2-1; D perhaps matches TRBD2 (6 bases). The CDR3 contains 15 residues. Trimming cost V 0 bases and J 0 bases, with 9 bases left between them. Germline CDR1 GTSNPN, CDR2 SVGIG (reference sequence).

J is TRBJ1-5 and V is TRBV19, with D unresolved. CDR1 and CDR2 from the germline V gene are LNHDA and SQIVND (reference sequence). With 4 bases removed from V and 0 bases from J, the gap between germline ends came to 13 bases. The CDR3 totals 16 residues. CDR3 nucleotide sequence: TGTGCCAGTAGTAGTGGTGGAGTCTATAGCAATCAGCCCCAGCATTTT. Its translation: CASSSGGVYSNQPQHF.

Here the CDR3 DNA reads TGTGCCAGCAGCAGGGAGGGATATGGCTACACCTTC. Its protein product is CASSREGYGYTF. The chain employs TRBV7-9 and TRBJ1-2; D not certain. V was pared by 5 bases and J by 5 bases, with 9 bases between. The CDR3 runs 12 residues. CDR1 is SEHNR and CDR2 is FQNEAQ in the germline V gene (reference sequence). The full variable domain, with the rest looked up from reference TRBV7-9 and TRBJ1-2, is DTGVSQNPRHKITKRGQNVTFRCDPISEHNRLYWYRQTLGQGPEFLTYFQNEAQLEKSRLLSDRFSAERPKGSFSTLEIQRTEQGDSAMYLCASSREGYGYTFGSGTRLTVV.

The chain links TRBV6-6 to TRBJ1-6; D not resolved. In germline, CDR1 is MNHNY, CDR2 SVGAGI (reference sequence). The CDR3 contains 12 residues. Deletions cut 4 bases from V and 10 bases from J, with 8 bases between. CDR3 sequence (DNA): TGTGCCAGCAGTTTCCTCCGGTCACCCCTCCACTTT. It translates to CASSFLRSPLHF.

The CDR3 sequence: CASSEIYPSEYEQYF. The CDR3 DNA sequence: TGTGCCAGCAGTGAGATCTATCCCTCGGAATACGAGCAGTACTTC. The gene calls are TRBV6-1 and TRBJ2-7; D is uncertain. In germline, CDR1 is MNHNS, CDR2 SASEGT. This CDR3 comprises 15 residues. V was pared by 3 bases and J by 4 bases, with 16 bases between.